This T cell receptor beta chain is drawn from a study of chemoradiotherapy in HPV16-positive cancers. Study information: Candidate HPV-specific clones and shared TCR motifs came from a couple of HPV16-positive patients. Findings and limits, study-wide: Functional assays defining HPV-specific T cells used only a couple of HPV16-positive patients.

This CDR3 has 15 residues. V lost 5 bases and J lost 1; bases outside the gene matches: 6. In germline, CDR1 is SGHRS, CDR2 YFSETQ. Profiling relied on immunoSEQ multiplex PCR, and the TCRdb table lists in-frame clones only, not all of them. The sample yields fewer than 25,000 clones, around two thirds seen once. Worth noting for this clone: The antigen is unknown.

The sample was collected from a patient who underwent chemoradiotherapy. The rearrangement links TRBV5-1 to TRBJ2-3, with 8 bases aligning to TRBD2. This sequence originates from a human donor with HPV-associated anogenital cancer. CDR3 sequence (DNA): TGCGCCAGCAGTTTCGGACTAGCCGGCACAGATACGCAGTATTTT. Amino acid sequence: CASSFGLAGTDTQYF.